A selection of T cell receptor beta chains follows, all from one sample in a study of chemoradiotherapy in HPV16-positive cancers. Using immunoSEQ multiplex PCR, the repertoire was profiled, and TCRdb retains in-frame clones only, with some absent. In the table there are about 14,000 clones, approximately 90% of which are singletons. The sequenced sample was tumor tissue, obtained from a patient who underwent chemoradiotherapy. The receptors were gathered from a human donor with HPV-associated anogenital cancer. Each CDR3 is given with its conserved first and last residue.

j_call v_call cdr3_aa
TRBJ2-1 TRBV15 CATRSSYNEQFF
TRBJ2-5 TRBV11-3 CASSTPLGQETQYF
TRBJ2-1 TRBV7-9 CASSLGQGARNEQFF
TRBJ2-7 TRBV4-1 CASSQTPTAVYEQYF
TRBJ2-2 TRBV5-4 CASSQRPGDAGELFF
TRBJ2-1 TRBV19 CASGYNEQFF
TRBJ1-1 TRBV19 CASSLNSAGDTEAFF
TRBJ2-3 TRBV11-3 CASSWGSTDTQYF
TRBJ2-2 TRBV5-4 CASSLDLAVNTGELFF
TRBJ2-1 TRBV9 CASSANIAGGGHEQFF
TRBJ2-5 TRBV4-1 CASSQVLWRGVQETQYF
TRBJ2-3 TRBV9 CASSVNDAGGADTQYF
TRBJ2-7 TRBV5-1 CASSLQQGLDYEQYF
TRBJ2-3 TRBV2 CASIRVGVGDTQYF
TRBJ2-3 TRBV10-1 CASPSESESDTQYF
TRBJ2-7 TRBV12-2 CASRCQADTYEQYF
TRBJ1-3 TRBV11-3 CASSPHGGQGDTIYF
TRBJ2-5 TRBV20-1 CSASKGETQYF
TRBJ2-2 TRBV9 CASSGWKGAGGELFF
TRBJ1-1 TRBV5-5 CASSLFAAAYMNTEAFF
TRBJ2-3 TRBV25-1 CASSANRDGDTQYF
TRBJ2-1 TRBV6-5 CASSFRNNEQFF
TRBJ1-4 TRBV11-3 CASSLGGAEKLFF
TRBJ2-7 TRBV27 CASSLTGESSYEQYF
TRBJ1-4 TRBV30 CAWSPLAGGEKLFF
TRBJ2-5 TRBV15 CATSRDRTGGTETQYF
TRBJ2-7 TRBV28 CATLTASYEQYF
TRBJ2-5 TRBV5-8 CASSWESVSWETQYF
TRBJ1-2 TRBV6-1 CASSEAPPYGYTF
TRBJ1-3 TRBV14 CASSLNSGNTIYF
TRBJ1-1 TRBV10-3 CAISERGKNTEAFF
TRBJ1-1 TRBV6-1 CASSERTGAVTEAFF
TRBJ2-3 TRBV10-3 CAISESRLDGGVRQYF
TRBJ2-7 TRBV6-5 CASSYSPGLAGNEQYF
TRBJ1-2 TRBV7-9 CASSPEGQGAGGYTF
TRBJ2-1 TRBV30 CAWGDRSWNEQFF
TRBJ2-2 TRBV6-1 CASIRDRGEAGELFF
TRBJ2-7 TRBV18 CASSIDQSYEQYF
TRBJ2-5 TRBV7-2 CASSLSHSGAGGLKTQYF
TRBJ1-5 TRBV30 CAWNEGIGGDQPQHF
TRBJ2-7 TRBV29-1 CSVVARYEQYF
TRBJ2-3 TRBV27 CASSWGVEDTQYF
TRBJ2-1 TRBV7-3 CASSLSASGYNEQFF
TRBJ1-2 TRBV18 CASSPRLEGVYGYTF
TRBJ2-2 TRBV19 CASSLLTRSAGELFF
TRBJ2-3 TRBV7-9 CASSLAVLTDTQYF
TRBJ1-1 TRBV7-2 CASSHPGARSEAFF
TRBJ2-7 TRBV7-9 CASSLEGTYEQYF
TRBJ2-3 TRBV7-8 CASSLPRNTQYF
TRBJ2-1 TRBV7-9 CASSLAASSNEQFF
TRBJ2-2 TRBV11-3 CASSSHRDINTGELFF
TRBJ2-7 TRBV19 CASSTRSASEQYF